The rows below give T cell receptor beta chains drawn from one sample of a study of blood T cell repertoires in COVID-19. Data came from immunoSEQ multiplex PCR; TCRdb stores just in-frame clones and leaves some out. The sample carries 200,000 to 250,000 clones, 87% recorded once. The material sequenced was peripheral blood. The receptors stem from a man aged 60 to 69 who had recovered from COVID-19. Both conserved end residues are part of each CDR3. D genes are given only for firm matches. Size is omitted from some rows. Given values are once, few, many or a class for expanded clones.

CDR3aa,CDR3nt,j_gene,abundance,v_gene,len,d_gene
CASMAGRSQPQHF,TGTGCCAGCATGGCAGGGCGTAGTCAGCCCCAGCATTTT,TRBJ1-5,.,TRBV2,13,.
CASSQEAGRVQYEQYF,TGTGCCAGCAGCCAAGAGGCCGGGAGGGTTCAGTACGAGCAGTACTTC,TRBJ2-7,.,TRBV4-2,16,TRBD2
CSVAGTGGGTEAFF,TGCAGCGTTGCCGGGACAGGGGGTGGGACTGAAGCTTTCTTT,TRBJ1-1,.,TRBV29-1,14,TRBD1
CASSGTGGPYGYTF,TGCGCCAGCAGCGGAACAGGGGGACCTTATGGCTACACCTTC,TRBJ1-2,.,TRBV5-1,14,TRBD1
CASSLGTSQGAEQFF,TGTGCCAGCAGCTTAGGGACTAGTCAAGGGGCTGAGCAGTTCTTC,TRBJ2-1,.,TRBV7-2,15,TRBD2
CASSLGGATGNQPQHF,TGCGCCAGCAGCTTGGGCGGGGCGACTGGCAATCAGCCCCAGCATTTT,TRBJ1-5,.,TRBV5-1,16,.
CASSGGGTNLGQYF,TGTGCCAGCAGCGGGGGGGGCACAAACTTGGGGCAGTACTTC,TRBJ2-7,.,TRBV5-5,14,.
CASTPGTHNEQFF,TGTGCCAGCACCCCTGGGACACACAATGAGCAGTTCTTC,TRBJ2-1,.,TRBV5-6,13,.
CASSQYGTGGREQYF,TGTGCCAGCAGCCAATACGGGACAGGGGGACGGGAGCAGTACTTC,TRBJ2-7,once,TRBV3-1/TRBV3-2,15,TRBD1
CASSRFTVNTEAFF,TGTGCCAGCAGCCGATTTACAGTGAACACTGAAGCTTTCTTT,TRBJ1-1,.,TRBV3-1/TRBV3-2,14,.
CASSLGAVSYEQYF,TGTGCCAGCAGCTTAGGGGCAGTTTCCTACGAGCAGTACTTC,TRBJ2-7,.,TRBV7-3,14,.
CASSPREGGPSYNEQFF,TGTGCCAGCAGCCCCCGGGAGGGGGGCCCCTCCTACAATGAGCAGTTCTTC,TRBJ2-1,.,TRBV3-1/TRBV3-2,17,TRBD2
CASSSRGPGTSGSFWETQYF,TGTGCCAGCAGTAGCAGAGGACCGGGGACTAGCGGGAGTTTTTGGGAGACCCAGTACTTC,TRBJ2-5,.,TRBV28,20,TRBD2
CASSPRVARYEQYF,TGTGCCAGCAGCCCGCGGGTGGCCCGGTACGAGCAGTACTTC,TRBJ2-7,.,TRBV9,14,.
CASSFGAGLGDTQYF,TGTGCCAGCAGTTTTGGGGCAGGGCTTGGAGATACGCAGTATTTT,TRBJ2-3,.,TRBV27,15,.